This section outlines one T cell receptor beta chain sequence together with its context. Its antigen target is currently unknown. It has no much larger one-base neighbor in the sample; base qualities were not kept. The data were obtained in a study of cytomegalovirus exposure and HLA in healthy donors (TCRdb year 2017). Study-level background: An earlier analysis of approximately 600 of the donors reported 250 to 300 Gb of sequence data and roughly 110 million unique TCR beta sequences from some 180 million T cells. HLA typing included class I and class II loci at four-digit resolution. An earlier analysis of fewer than 750 of the donors used high-throughput TCR beta sequencing to judge whether each TCR beta V gene segment behaved as functional or pseudogenic. Among some 410 genotyped donors of the cohort, an average of about 240,000 unique TCR beta nucleotide sequences were sequenced per donor, around 20% of them non-productive. Typing coverage varied by locus: roughly 620-640 donors for A, B, C, DRB1 and DQB1; around 560 for DQA1; over 600 for DPA1; approximately 450 for DPB1. The study combined high-throughput TCR immunosequencing, statistical association of individual TCRs with disease status, and machine learning to predict cytomegalovirus infection status. All discovery cohort repertoires had been generated using a single sequencing platform. Using immunosequencing, the study profiled T cell repertoires from 640 or so subjects and related those repertoires to cytomegalovirus serostatus. The study was designed to test whether signatures of past pathogen exposure could be identified by cataloging public T cell receptors. Of the roughly 390 genotyped donors, about 80% fell in the genetic ancestry cluster associated with self-reported Caucasian donors. A later genetic analysis took genome-wide SNP genotypes for about 55% of the roughly 670 donors and used that subset as a discovery cohort. An early release that covered roughly 600 HLA-typed donors contained around 300 gigabases of sequencing data and tens of millions of unique TCR sequences. Besides the first cohort of 550 to 750 subjects, a separate validation cohort made up of 120 different subjects was used. The later analysis used no new phenotypic data to find candidate immune exposures, relying instead on TCR beta sequences and their occurrence across donors. In a later analysis, previously published TCR beta repertoires from several hundred donors were re-analyzed and high-resolution HLA genotyping was added so that TCR occurrence patterns could be studied. Four to six DR-DQ haplotypes were handled as single units for association and clustering because linkage in the cohort was strong. Donor age, sex, ethnicity and CMV serostatus were compiled alongside the repertoire data.

The cohort consisted of fewer than 700 healthy bone marrow donors. At the time of sampling, every cohort member was nominally healthy, though immune exposures that went unrecorded were likely present. The donor tested CMV seronegative and was one of the 352 seronegative cohort members. A peripheral blood sample was collected from each donor, and TCR beta sequencing was performed on peripheral blood mononuclear cells. The Qiagen DNeasy Blood Extraction Kit was used to extract genomic DNA from the blood cell samples. What the study reported, not specific to this receptor: When HLA alleles, especially DR and DQ, strongly co-occurred, attributing TCR associations to individual alleles was difficult. It was suggested by the authors that the approach could potentially be generalized to other disease states and immunological phenotypes. Immune exposure information for the cohort was limited to CMV serostatus. Most TCR sequences were seen in very few donors, while some public TCRs were found in many individuals. Broadly in line with IMGT annotations, most TCR beta V segments showed up in productive rearrangements about 87% or about 30% of the time in an earlier analysis of several hundred of the donors. In a later analysis, the rate of TCR association differed among HLA loci, with DRB1 alleles having the most associated TCRs and HLA-C alleles having the fewest. Compared with equally common non-associated chains, HLA-associated TCR beta chains in a later analysis were more clonally expanded and had lower generation probabilities. A cluster of highly shared sequence variants was judged likely to represent a technical artifact of the sequencing pipeline. In a later analysis, most CMV-associated TCR beta chains were found to appear HLA-restricted, with HLA associations seemingly driven largely by CMV exposure. In vitro tests confirmed that a few of the cytomegalovirus-associated TCR beta chains recognize cytomegalovirus antigens. A later genetic analysis associated a missense DCLRE1C variant with V-gene and J-gene trimming of TCR beta chains, and an independent cohort replicated the association. A further reported finding was that TCR beta sequences accurately predicted the HLA-A and HLA-B alleles for most subjects in the first cohort. The presence/absence analyses assumed that sequencing depth was roughly uniform across donors, and that assumption may not be true. Linkage disequilibrium might explain the correlated functional status among segregating V segments, but an unknown experimental factor could not be ruled out. A total of some 180 TCR beta chains were listed by the study as associated with cytomegalovirus. In this cohort, only TCR beta chains were sequenced, and detectable features were limited by the absence of alpha or paired-chain data. Some IMGT-functional V segments, including TRBV6-2 and TRBV6-3, could not be distinguished by the 87-base-pair reads and were therefore excluded. The classifier was reported to diagnose cytomegalovirus status with high specificity and sensitivity in both the original cohort and the validation cohort. A later analysis reported that several top co-occurrence clusters appeared linked to parvovirus B19, influenza, CMV and Epstein-Barr virus. HLA typing was unavailable for some donors at each locus, so association tests used only the typed subset. Because counts were too low, about 15 rarely observed V segments, including chromosome 9 orphons, were left out of the earlier analysis of several hundred of the donors. In a later genetic analysis, fewer N-insertions in productive TCRs were reported among donors in an Asian-associated ancestry cluster than the roughly 700-donor mean. Specific HLA alleles were associated with more than 15,000 TCR beta sequences at a false discovery rate of 0.05 in a later analysis.

Preparation of the library involved the immunoSEQ multiplex PCR assay. For the multiplex PCR, a mixture combining 60 forward primers for TCR Vbeta segments and 13 reverse primers for TCR Jbeta segments was used. The CDR3 region of rearranged TCR beta genes was amplified from genomic DNA by a multiplex PCR assay. The amplified TCR beta libraries were sequenced on the Illumina HiSeq System as 87-base-pair reads. In the original analysis: In a later analysis, tens of millions of unique TCR beta chains were counted across the approximately 620 repertoires, and roughly 10 million of these chains were shared by at least two donors. Raw reads were error-corrected and collapsed into unique sequences by a nearest-neighbor algorithm in which closely related sequences were merged to remove PCR and sequencing errors. V, D and J gene segments were assigned by aligning CDR3 sequences to IMGT reference sequences. For a sequence to be retained, a match of at least six nucleotides to both a V gene segment and a J gene segment was required. Rearrangements were classified as productive when the CDR3 lacked stop codons and remained in frame with V and J, and all other rearrangements were classified as non-productive. CDR3 was defined by IMGT convention, running from the second conserved V-encoded cysteine to the conserved J-encoded phenylalanine. In an earlier analysis of around 570 of the donors, sequences lacking an unambiguous match to a single V gene segment were excluded. An earlier analysis of several hundred of the donors called V segments functional above 56.7% productive rearrangements and segregating when the between-donor standard deviation exceeded 5%. A statistical classification framework was built for diagnosing cytomegalovirus status from the catalog of TCR beta chain sequences. V and J gene assignment, in a later analysis, came from comparing TCR nucleotide sequences with IMGT/GENE-DB human TR gene sequences. Using the TCRdist pipeline, a later analysis assigned CDR3 sequences along with most-parsimonious VDJ recombination scenarios. In a later analysis, each TCR beta chain was defined by its CDR3 amino acid sequence together with its V-gene family, and reads lacking a unique V-gene family were excluded. A later analysis removed nearly 600 highly shared, low-generation-probability nucleotide sequences to deal with suspected cross-contamination and a sequencing artifact. A later analysis calculated a clonal expansion index for each public chain from normalized within-repertoire ranks of inferred template counts. A later analysis computed generation probabilities with a VDJ recombination model fitted to out-of-frame rearrangements, and checked the results against IGoR. In a later analysis, TCR-TCR, TCR-HLA and TCR-CMV co-occurrence was scored with hypergeometric tests, and a repertoire-size bias correction was applied to TCR pairs. False discovery rates were estimated in a later analysis by permuting HLA or CMV assignments 20 times. In a later analysis, co-occurring TCRs were grouped using DBSCAN, and TCRdist sequence similarity was added for clustering within HLA-allele-positive subsets. For co-occurrence clustering, repertoires with fewer than 30,000 or more than 120,000 public chains were excluded, along with four to six repertoires with anomalous nucleotide sharing. Here the immuneACCESS table is served through TCRdb, limited to in-frame sequences with V and J called. Missing clones are a known gap in these copies; in checked studies unresolved V genes cover under half, and the rest lacks a known reason. That table is the source of V, J and clone size, and D and trimming were worked out from the DNA. The sample has 150,000 to 200,000 clones on record, around 76% of them singletons. The ten top clones hold roughly 2% of the sample.

Spanning cysteine to phenylalanine, the CDR3 consists of 15 amino acids. Solely the CDR3 DNA is kept, with 45 bases framed from the first base. According to the germline V gene, CDR1 reads MRHNA and CDR2 reads SNTAGT. Relative to germline, V is missing 5 bases and J is missing 5 bases, with 10 bases of the junction outside any gene match. This sequence uses TRBV6-4 and TRBJ2-5; 8 bases in the middle match TRBD2. The specimen was PBMCs. This sequence originates from a female donor in good health and CMV-seronegative. The bases read TGTGCCAGCAGTTCCCAAGGACTAGCTGGGGAGACCCAGTACTTC. Translation gives CASSSQGLAGETQYF.